This T cell receptor (beta chain) was recovered during a study of CD8+CD57+ T cells in acquired aplastic anemia. It was genomic DNA that served as the template for profiling TCR beta VDJ and CDR3. TCRdb analysed the reads with MiXCR anew, one entry per CDR3 protein. The sample carries around 51,000 distinct CDR3 sequences, roughly 69% recorded once. The V end lost 0 bases, the J end lost 7 bases, and 11 bases lay between the germline ends. Germline CDR1 reads SGDLS; CDR2 reads YYNGEE. The CDR3 loop spans 14 amino acids. This sequence joins TRBV9 and TRBJ2-1; either TRBD1 or TRBD2 may supply D (6 bases each). This receptor was identified in a human donor in good health, serving as a control. Sequencing input: sorted CD4+, CD8+, or CD8+CD57+ T cells (not recorded which) from PBMCs. This CDR3 is CASSVGGASNEQFF. The CDR3 bases are TGTGCCAGCAGCGTAGGGGGGGCGAGTAATGAGCAGTTCTTC.